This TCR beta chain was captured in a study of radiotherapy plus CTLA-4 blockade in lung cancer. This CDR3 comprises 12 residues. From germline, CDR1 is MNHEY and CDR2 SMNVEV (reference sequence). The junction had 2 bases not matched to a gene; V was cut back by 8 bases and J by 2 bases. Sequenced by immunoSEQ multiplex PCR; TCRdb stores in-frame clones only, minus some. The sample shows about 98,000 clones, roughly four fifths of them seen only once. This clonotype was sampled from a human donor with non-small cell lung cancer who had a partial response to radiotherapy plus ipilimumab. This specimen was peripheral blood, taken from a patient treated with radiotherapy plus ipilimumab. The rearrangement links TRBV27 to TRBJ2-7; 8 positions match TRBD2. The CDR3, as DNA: TGTGCCAGCGCGGGAGGTCCCTACGAGCAGTACTTC. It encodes CASAGGPYEQYF.